The rows below give T cell receptor beta chains drawn from one sample of a study of breast tumors, draining lymph nodes, adjacent tissues. TCRdb used MiXCR to reprocess the multiplex PCR reads, holding one entry per CDR3 protein. There are 80,000 to 130,000 distinct CDR3 sequences in the sample; about 20% occur only once, and 1% to 1.5% lies in the top ten. Sequencing was done on a sample of axillary lymph node tissue. Receptors were obtained from a female donor with breast cancer. Some clones in this sample may be carry-over from other donors' samples. CDR3s include the opening cysteine and the closing phenylalanine or tryptophan. Rows may omit the clone size; those that give it use once, few, many or a size class.

cdr3_aa cdr3_length v_call clone_size
CASSLNTGGLSSYEQYF 17 TRBV18 NA
CATSRGGTDTQYF 13 TRBV15 many
CASSLEGGRQETQYF 15 TRBV4-1 many
CASSEDVAGGYEQYF 15 TRBV2 many
CASNVQGYGNTIYF 14 TRBV2 NA
CASSLHPQGSGYTF 14 TRBV4-1 many
CASSSGTQNEKLFF 14 TRBV7-9 many
CATNSANQPQHF 12 TRBV12-3/TRBV12-4 many
CATSRDLGFNQPQHF 15 TRBV15 NA
CATSRDRYEQYF 12 TRBV15 many
CASSLTIDTQYF 12 TRBV12-3/TRBV12-4 many
CASGPLRHKNGYTF 14 TRBV6-2/TRBV6-3 many
CASSQGTGALKLFF 14 TRBV4-1 NA
CASAGGDGTGELFF 14 TRBV7-9 many
CASSQDGQPSSYNEQFF 17 TRBV4-1 many
CASSWGQGDNEQFF 14 TRBV2 many
CASSPLSGGSGYNEQFF 17 TRBV5-8 NA
CASSDQTGNTIYF 13 TRBV5-1 many
CASSEQGREPQHF 13 TRBV2 NA
CASSFTGQGNEKLFF 15 TRBV27 NA
CASSFETGPNTEAFF 15 TRBV7-9 NA
CASSSRYTGELFF 13 TRBV7-6 many
CAWRTGGSGNTIYF 14 TRBV30 few
CASSGPGGAFF 11 TRBV5-1 NA
CASSHEGNSYEQYF 14 TRBV14 many
CSASLPGGNEKLFF 14 TRBV20-1 many
CASSVEVAGEVNEQFF 16 TRBV9 many
CSAPKMGGVYGYTF 14 TRBV20-1 NA
CASSQELPGRSYEQYF 16 TRBV4-2 NA
CAWSREFEKLFF 12 TRBV30 few
CASSQWVRETQYF 13 TRBV3-1 NA
CASSFLGGDQPQHF 14 TRBV12-3/TRBV12-4 many
CASSLGRREKLFF 13 TRBV7-2 many
CATSAGTVLNTGELFF 16 TRBV24-1 many
CASSVDQGNGYTF 13 TRBV9 many
CASSYSIGGRADTQYF 16 TRBV6-2/TRBV6-3 many
CASSQEKKGQGGQEQYF 17 TRBV4-1 many
CSASLGGTNTIYF 13 TRBV20-1 many
CASSLNRAGVAETQYF 16 TRBV7-7 many
CASSWTGREGYTF 13 TRBV14 many
CASSYTGTGGSPLHF 15 TRBV6-5 many
CASSSSGYEQYF 12 TRBV5-1 NA
CASSPYRGNTGELFF 15 TRBV5-4 few
CASSEFQGVGTYEQYF 16 TRBV6-1 many
CASSFGTRVNEQFF 14 TRBV27 few
CASSYPTDRGDYGYTF 16 TRBV6-6 many
CSAPDRSSGNTIYF 14 TRBV20-1 many
CASSQETRQGSVPGNTIYF 19 TRBV4-2 many
CASSYQGYNSPLHF 14 TRBV6-1 many
CASSWIQGRPYEQYF 15 TRBV6-2/TRBV6-3 many
CASSQDLAGGYIQYF 15 TRBV4-1 NA
CSARQGPSEKLFF 13 TRBV29-1 many
CASSSSGTGILGQPQHF 17 TRBV27 NA
CASSQPGRNEQFF 13 TRBV4-1 many
CASSQLAGHYEQYF 14 TRBV3-1 many
CASTLRDRPFGTQYF 15 TRBV5-6 many
CASSENVLSYEQYF 14 TRBV25-1 many